The T cell receptor (beta chain) described here comes from a study of T cell responses to AZD1222 COVID-19 vaccine. Study-wide points: Repertoires were collected only later (after the peak T cell response had occurred). Nearly half of spike-specific TCRs reportedly go after variant regions that carry no mutations.

The germline V gene has CDR1 KGHSH and CDR2 LQKENI. The CDR3 contains 16 residues. The V segment lost 3 bases and the J segment 6 bases; nucleotides outside the gene matches: 9. Comment on this clone: Its antigen is undetermined.

The protocol was immunoSEQ multiplex PCR, while the TCRdb copy is restricted to in-frame clones and leaves out a portion. Here the sample spans about 100,000 clones, around 87% being singletons. The rearrangement uses TRBV18 and TRBJ1-1; TRBD1 matches at 11 bases. The sequence came from an adult in good health. This material consisted of peripheral blood, taken on day 0 of AZD1222 vaccination. The CDR3 here is CASSPPRGQGGAEAFF. The CDR3 nucleotides are TGTGCCAGCTCACCTCCCCGGGGACAGGGGGGCGCTGAAGCTTTCTTT.